The present entry profiles one TCR beta chain with its context. This entry belongs to a study of T cells in localized non-small cell lung cancer. Sequencing was performed with immunoSEQ multiplex PCR; in TCRdb, only in-frame clones are kept and a portion is missing. This table holds about 24,000 clones, about nine tenths found once. V was clipped by 4 bases and J by 2 bases, with 16 bases between them. Looked up from germline, CDR1 is SGHNT and CDR2 is YYREEE (reference sequence). There are 15 residues in the CDR3. The starting material was peripheral blood, obtained before any cancer treatment. The receptor was isolated from a man between 40 and 70 years old with stage I squamous cell lung carcinoma. The chain combines TRBV5-4 with TRBJ2-7, with D possibly being TRBD2 (6 bases). DNA for the CDR3: TGTGCCAGCAGCCGCTGGGGGGACCCAACCTACGAGCAGTACTTC. Translated: CASSRWGDPTYEQYF.